This T cell receptor (beta chain) appears in the sequencing data of a study of OX40 agonist ivuxolimab in advanced cancers. Study context: The dose of intravenous ivuxolimab that patients received every 2 weeks ranged from 0.01 to 10 mg/kg. Of the participants, under 50% had some prior anti-PD-1, anti-PD-L1 or anti-CTLA-4 therapy, which was allowed.

About this clone itself: Its antigen is undetermined.

The CDR3 is 14 residues long. V was pared by 4 bases and J by 7 bases, with 14 bases between. Germline V gene sequence: CDR1 SGHRS, CDR2 YFSETQ. Study observations and caveats: CD8+ T cells (on average) carried more expanded clones than CD4+ T cells.

Generated by immunoSEQ multiplex PCR, the TCRdb table keeps only in-frame clones and is missing some. The sample has approximately 80,000 clones, around 90% seen once; the top ten hold more than 5.5%. The chain carries TRBV5-1 and TRBJ2-2; the D gene is possibly TRBD2 (5 bases). The source material was CD4+ or CD8+ T cells sorted from blood, sampled in a trial of the OX40 agonist ivuxolimab. This receptor was identified in an adult with an advanced solid tumor such as melanoma, head and neck, liver or kidney cancer. CDR3 coding DNA: TGCGCCAGCAGCCCAGGACTGAACGTCGGGGAGCTGTTTTTT. This encodes CASSPGLNVGELFF.